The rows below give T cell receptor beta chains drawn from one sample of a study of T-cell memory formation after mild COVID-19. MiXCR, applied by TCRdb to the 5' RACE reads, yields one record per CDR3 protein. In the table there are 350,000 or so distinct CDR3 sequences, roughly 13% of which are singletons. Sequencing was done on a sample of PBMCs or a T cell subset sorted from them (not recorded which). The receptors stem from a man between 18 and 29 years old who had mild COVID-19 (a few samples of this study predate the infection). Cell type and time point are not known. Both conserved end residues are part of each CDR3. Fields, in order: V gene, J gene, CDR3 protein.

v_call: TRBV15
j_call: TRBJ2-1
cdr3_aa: CATNQQGSYNEQFF

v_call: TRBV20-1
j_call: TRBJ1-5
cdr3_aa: CSARDLTGSGNQPQHF

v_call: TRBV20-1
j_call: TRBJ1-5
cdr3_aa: CSASSGPINQPQHF

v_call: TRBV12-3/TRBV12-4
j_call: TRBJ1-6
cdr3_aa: CASSLWRDRRYSPLHF

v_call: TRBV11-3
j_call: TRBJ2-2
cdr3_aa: CASSSMSGELFF

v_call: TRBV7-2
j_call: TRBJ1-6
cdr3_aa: CASSYLNSPLHF

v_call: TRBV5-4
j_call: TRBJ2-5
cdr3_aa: CASSSYRDGETQYF

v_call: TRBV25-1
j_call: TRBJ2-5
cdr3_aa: CASSDSSGGEETQYF

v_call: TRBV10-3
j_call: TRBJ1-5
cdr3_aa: CAISGEHVQGAQPQHF

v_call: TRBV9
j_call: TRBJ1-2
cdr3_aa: CASSVELTNYGYTF

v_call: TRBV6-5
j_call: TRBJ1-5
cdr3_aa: CASSSGTGQPQHF

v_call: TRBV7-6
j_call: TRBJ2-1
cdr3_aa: CASSLAAVGAYNEQFF

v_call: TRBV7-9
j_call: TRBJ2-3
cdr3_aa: CASSSIWDGSQYF

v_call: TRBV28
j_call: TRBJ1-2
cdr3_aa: CASSLNLALNYGYTF

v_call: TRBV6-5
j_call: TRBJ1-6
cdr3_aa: CASSWGTEANSPLHF

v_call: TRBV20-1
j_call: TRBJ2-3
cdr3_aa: CSASPSGAFLDTQYF

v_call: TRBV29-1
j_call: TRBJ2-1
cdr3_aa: CSVGEGASYNEQFF

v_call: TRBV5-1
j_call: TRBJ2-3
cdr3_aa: CASRAGRNTDTQYF

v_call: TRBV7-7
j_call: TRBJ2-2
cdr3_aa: CASTLGTVNTGELFF

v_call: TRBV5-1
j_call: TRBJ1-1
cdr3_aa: CASRPRTMNTEAFF

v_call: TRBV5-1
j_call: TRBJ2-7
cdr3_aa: CASSVGQHYEQYF

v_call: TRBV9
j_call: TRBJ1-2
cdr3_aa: CASRSGTGYGYTF

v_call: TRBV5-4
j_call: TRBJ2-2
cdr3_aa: CASSQWGNTGELFF

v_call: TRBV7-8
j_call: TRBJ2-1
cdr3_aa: CASSVTGSSYNEQFF

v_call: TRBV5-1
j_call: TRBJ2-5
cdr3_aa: CASSSGEAHRRETQYF

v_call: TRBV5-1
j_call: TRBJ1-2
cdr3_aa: CASSLPGQHYGYTF

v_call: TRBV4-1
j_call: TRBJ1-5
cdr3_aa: CASSQGRGVRNQPQHF

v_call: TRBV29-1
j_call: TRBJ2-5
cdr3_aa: CSVEDPEETQYF

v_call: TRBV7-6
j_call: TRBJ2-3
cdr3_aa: CASSPTGPSTDTQYF

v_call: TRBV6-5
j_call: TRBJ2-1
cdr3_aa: CASSWDGKNEQFF

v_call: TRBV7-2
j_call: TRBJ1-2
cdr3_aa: CASGDRAGYTF

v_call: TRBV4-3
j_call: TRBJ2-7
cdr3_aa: CASSQDERGASSYEQYF

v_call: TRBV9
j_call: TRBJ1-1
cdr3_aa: CASSDQTGGNTEAFF

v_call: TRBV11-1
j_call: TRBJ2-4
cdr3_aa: CASSGTSIQYF

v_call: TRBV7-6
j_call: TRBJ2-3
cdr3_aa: CASTPPSSGGGDTQYF

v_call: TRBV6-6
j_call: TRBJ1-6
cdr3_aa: CASSYGTLSSPLHF

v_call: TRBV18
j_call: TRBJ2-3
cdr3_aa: CASSHNRGNTDTQYF

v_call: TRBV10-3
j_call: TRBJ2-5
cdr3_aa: CAISESLAGQETQYF

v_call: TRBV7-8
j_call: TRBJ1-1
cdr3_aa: CASSWGTVELGAFF

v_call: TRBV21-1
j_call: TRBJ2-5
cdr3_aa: CASSKGAKTQYF